This T cell receptor beta chain comes out of a study of T cells in Graves' hyperthyroidism and ophthalmopathy. Whole-study results and caveats: A 13 V-J signature model discriminated ophthalmopathy versus stable hyperthyroidism.

This clonotype was counted ten times or more. Its antigen remains unknown. Patients were excluded because of uncontrolled infection, other autoimmune disease, pregnancy or lactation. The CDR3 covers 13 residues. V lost 4 bases and J 0 bases, leaving 6 bases between the germline ends. Germline V gene data show CDR1 as GTSNPN and CDR2 as SVGIG (reference sequence). RNA transcripts were the template for amplifying TCR beta CDR3 regions. HTBI primers were employed in a first-round RT-PCR of the TCR CDR3. TCRdb reprocessed the multiplex PCR reads via MiXCR and lists one record per CDR3 protein. This table holds approximately 400,000 distinct CDR3 sequences, over 11% found once.

This clonotype was sampled from a woman aged 55-69 years with Graves' hyperthyroidism. The rearrangement links TRBV30 to TRBJ2-2, with unresolved D. The source material was blood. Here the CDR3 reads CAWTGANTGELFF. CDR3 coding DNA: TGTGCCTGGACCGGAGCGAACACCGGGGAGCTGTTTTTT.